Following are 23 T cell receptor beta chains from one sample sequenced in a study of cytomegalovirus exposure and HLA in healthy donors. It was with 60 Vbeta and 13 Jbeta primers that the PCR ran. Sequenced by immunoSEQ multiplex PCR; TCRdb stores in-frame clones only, minus some. The table lists under 250,000 clones, roughly 85% of them singletons. Specimen: PBMCs. These receptors were collected from a male donor in good health and CMV-seronegative.

The chain uses TRBV6-6 and TRBJ2-1, with TRBD2 matching 7 bases. CDR3 length equals 14 residues. Germline lookup yields CDR1 MNHNY and CDR2 SVGAGI (reference sequence). V lost 4 bases to trimming and J lost 7 bases; unmatched junction nucleotides: 7. The CDR3 here is CASSSSGTKNEQFF. As DNA, the CDR3 is TGTGCCAGCAGTTCCTCCGGGACTAAAAATGAGCAGTTCTTC.

The chain carries TRBV13 and TRBJ2-7; a possible D gene is TRBD2 (5 bases). V shed 1 base and J shed 0 bases, with 7 bases lying between them. The germline V gene encodes CDR1 PRHDT and CDR2 FYEKMQ (reference sequence). CDR3 length: 14 residues. The CDR3 nucleotides read TGTGCCAGCAGCTTAGTAGGGAGCTCCTACGAGCAGTACTTC. This codes for CASSLVGSSYEQYF.

The chain recombines TRBV14 with TRBJ2-7; D uncertain. CDR3 size: 14 residues. The V gene lost 5 bases and the J gene lost 3 bases, with 14 bases spanning the gap. The germline V gene has CDR1 SGHDN and CDR2 FVKESK. CDR3 sequence: CASSNPGRFYEQYF. The CDR3 DNA reads as TGTGCCAGCAGCAACCCCGGTCGGTTCTACGAGCAGTACTTC.

In its sample, this clone was seen once. The V and J genes are TRBV7-3 and TRBJ1-1; D is unresolved. V lost 5 bases and J 6 bases, leaving 13 bases between the germline ends. Germline-derived CDR1 and CDR2 are SGHTA and FQGTGA. CDR3 length: 13 amino acids. CDR3 nucleotides: TGTGCCAGCAGCCGAGGGAATTTCGCTGAAGCTTTCTTT. Its translation is CASSRGNFAEAFF.

The chain recombines TRBV27 with TRBJ1-2; D is undetermined. Trimming removed 10 bases from V and 4 bases from J, with 19 bases in between. Germline assignment: CDR1 MNHEY and CDR2 SMNVEV (reference sequence). The CDR3 is 14 residues long. Written as DNA, the CDR3 is TGTGCCATCTCCCCGCGCGGGCGCCGCTATGGCTACACCTTC. This codes for CAISPRGRRYGYTF.

This chain joins TRBV27 and TRBJ2-2; TRBD1 aligns across 8 bases. The CDR3 extends over 14 amino acids. V lost 7 bases and J lost 7; bases outside the gene matches: 8. Germline V gene data show CDR1 as MNHEY and CDR2 as SMNVEV (reference sequence). CDR3 in amino acids: CASNHQGASGELFF. DNA for the CDR3: TGTGCCAGCAATCACCAGGGGGCGAGCGGGGAGCTGTTTTTT.

The V call is TRBV9, the J call TRBJ2-5, with a tentative D call TRBD1 (6 bases). The CDR3 loop spans 16 amino acids. Germline CDR1 reads SGDLS; CDR2 reads YYNGEE. With 0 bases removed from V and 6 bases from J, the gap between germline ends came to 18 bases. The CDR3 region has the DNA TGTGCCAGCAGCGTAGGGAGGACAGAGGGTAGGAAGACCCAGTACTTC. Protein product: CASSVGRTEGRKTQYF.

This chain connects TRBV6-5 to TRBJ1-1; D gene uncertain. This CDR3 has 12 residues. V gave up 3 bases and J gave up 5 bases, with 7 bases separating them. The germline gives CDR1 MNHEY, CDR2 SVGAGI. CDR3 coding DNA: TGTGCCAGCAGTTATGGGGAGACTGAAGCTTTCTTT. Translating gives CASSYGETEAFF.

This clone has just a few counts. The rearrangement joins TRBV11-2 to TRBJ2-7; TRBD1 aligns across 8 bases. V lost 1 base, J lost 0 bases, and 8 bases stayed unmatched. This CDR3 comprises 17 residues. The V gene's germline CDR1 is SGHAT and CDR2 FQNNGV. The CDR3 spells CASSLGGTGGVSYEQYF. The CDR3 bases are TGTGCCAGCAGCTTAGGGGGCACAGGGGGAGTCTCCTACGAGCAGTACTTC. Full variable domain (outside the CDR3, taken from reference TRBV11-2 and TRBJ2-7): EAGVAQSPRYKIIEKRQSVAFWCNPISGHATLYWYQQILGQGPKLLIQFQNNGVVDDSQLPKDRFSAERLKGVDSTLKIQPAKLEDSAVYLCASSLGGTGGVSYEQYFGPGTRLTVT.

This clone was found once. The chain combines TRBV7-8 with TRBJ2-5; 11 bases are a match to TRBD1. The germline CDR1 and CDR2 sequences are SGHVS and FQNEAQ. V lost 1 base, J lost 5 bases, and 9 bases stayed unmatched. This CDR3 region has 17 residues. The CDR3, as DNA: TGTGCCAGCAGCTTAGGATCGGGACAGGGGGGCCGGGAGACCCAGTACTTC. Translation gives CASSLGSGQGGRETQYF.

The rearrangement links TRBV6-1 to TRBJ1-1; D may be TRBD1 (5 bases). V lost 2 bases, J lost 4 bases, and 11 bases lay in between. This CDR3 is built from 14 residues. Germline-derived CDR1 and CDR2 are MNHNS and SASEGT. The chain's CDR3 is CASSEHGQGTEAFF. As DNA, the CDR3 is TGTGCCAGCAGTGAACACGGCCAGGGCACTGAAGCTTTCTTT.

This sequence joins TRBV27 and TRBJ2-1, with D perhaps matching TRBD2 (5 bases). Between the trimmed V and J ends, which lost 5 bases and 9 bases, there was a span of 17 bases. CDR3 length equals 14 residues. The germline V gene has CDR1 MNHEY and CDR2 SMNVEV (reference sequence). As DNA, the CDR3 is TGTGCCAGCAGTCTTGTCGGGAAGGGCGGTGAGCAGTTCTTC. Its translation is CASSLVGKGGEQFF.

The V call is TRBV27, the J call TRBJ1-2, with 8 bases identical to TRBD1. Germline V lookup: CDR1 MNHEY, CDR2 SMNVEV (reference sequence). Trimming took 5 bases from V and 5 from J; bases not matched to a gene: 7. The CDR3 extends over 14 amino acids. CDR3 loop: CASSGRDRPYGYTF. For the CDR3, the DNA is TGTGCCAGCAGTGGGAGGGACAGGCCTTATGGCTACACCTTC.

This sequence joins TRBV7-2 and TRBJ1-1, with a tentative D call TRBD1 (6 bases). V dropped 4 bases and J dropped 5 bases, with 11 bases sitting between them. The germline V gene has CDR1 SGHTA and CDR2 FQGNSA. CDR3 size: 13 residues. The CDR3 DNA reads TGTGCCAGCAGCTCCGGCAGGGGTACTGAAGCTTTCTTT. Protein product: CASSSGRGTEAFF.

J is TRBJ1-5 and V is TRBV28; D possibly corresponds to TRBD1 (6 bases). CDR1 is MDHEN, CDR2 SYDVKM, per germline. The CDR3 totals 15 residues. V lost 6 bases to trimming and J lost 0 bases, with 12 bases between them. In nucleotides, the CDR3 is TGTGCCAGCAGGGCAGGGGCAAATAGCAATCAGCCCCAGCATTTT. It encodes CASRAGANSNQPQHF. Full variable domain (outside the CDR3, taken from reference TRBV28 and TRBJ1-5): DVKVTQSSRYLVKRTGEKVFLECVQDMDHENMFWYRQDPGLGLRLIYFSYDVKMKEKGDIPEGYSVSREKKERFSLILESASTNQTSMYLCASRAGANSNQPQHFGDGTRLSIL.

The chain is built from TRBV7-2 and TRBJ2-1; D not resolved. This CDR3 has 15 amino acids. The ends were cut back, 5 bases at V and 4 bases at J, with 15 bases in the middle. CDR1 is SGHTA, CDR2 FQGNSA, per germline. The CDR3 spells CASSPPLTEYNEQFF. The CDR3 DNA reads as TGTGCCAGCAGCCCACCTTTGACGGAGTACAATGAGCAGTTCTTC.

This rearrangement joins TRBV5-1 to TRBJ2-7, with D possibly matching TRBD2 (6 bases). Trimming took 2 bases from V and 1 from J, leaving 10 bases between them. CDR3 length: 14 amino acids. Germline CDR1 SGHRS, CDR2 YFSETQ. DNA of the CDR3: TGCGCCAGCAGCTTTGGGGCGGGATCCTACGAGCAGTACTTC. Its translation: CASSFGAGSYEQYF.

The V gene is TRBV9, the J gene TRBJ1-1; D possibly corresponds to TRBD1 (6 bases). CDR3 length: 14 amino acids. CDR1 is SGDLS, CDR2 YYNGEE, per germline. The V and J ends lost 4 bases and 8 bases respectively, with 18 bases between them. Written as DNA, the CDR3 is TGTGCCAGCAGCCCTTCCGGGACAACTTGGGAAGCTTTCTTT. Translated, it gives CASSPSGTTWEAFF.

This chain joins TRBV27 and TRBJ1-5; the D is unclear. Deletions cut 0 bases from V and 7 bases from J, with 16 bases between. Germline lookup yields CDR1 MNHEY and CDR2 SMNVEV (reference sequence). This CDR3 is 16 amino acids long. The CDR3 region is CASSLSHGEGWQPQHF. CDR3 DNA sequence: TGTGCCAGCAGTTTATCCCACGGCGAGGGATGGCAGCCCCAGCATTTT.

This rearrangement joins TRBV9 to TRBJ2-1; D is ambiguous. Germline-derived CDR1 and CDR2 are SGDLS and YYNGEE. The CDR3 covers 13 residues. Trimming stripped 1 base from V and 9 bases from J, with 11 bases between. CDR3 in amino acids: CASSVNPTGEQFF. The CDR3 nucleotides are TGTGCCAGCAGCGTAAACCCCACGGGTGAGCAGTTCTTC. The complete variable domain, with remaining parts taken from reference TRBV9 and TRBJ2-1, reads DSGVTQTPKHLITATGQRVTLRCSPRSGDLSVYWYQQSLDQGLQFLIQYYNGEERAKGNILERFSAQQFPDLHSELNLSSLELGDSALYFCASSVNPTGEQFFGPGTRLTVL.

The J gene is TRBJ2-1, the V gene TRBV7-9; TRBD2 matches 8 bases. The CDR3 runs to 14 residues. Per germline, CDR1 SEHNR and CDR2 FQNEAQ (reference sequence). The V segment lost 5 bases and the J segment 4 bases; nucleotides outside the gene matches: 4. CDR3 nucleotide sequence: TGTGCCAGCAGCGCCGGGACTAGTTACAATGAGCAGTTCTTC. This gives the protein CASSAGTSYNEQFF.

The sample holds one count of this clone. The V call is TRBV30, the J call TRBJ2-2; no clear D. Germline loops: CDR1 GTSNPN, CDR2 SVGIG (reference sequence). There are 12 residues in the CDR3. The V gene lost 3 bases and the J gene lost 7 bases, with 9 bases spanning the gap. Here the CDR3 DNA reads TGTGCCTGGAGAGCCCTTATCGGGGAGCTGTTTTTT. It translates to CAWRALIGELFF.

The table lists this clone with a count of one. J is TRBJ2-7 and V is TRBV7-3, with D possibly being TRBD1 (5 bases). V lost 2 bases, J lost 0 bases, and 14 bases lay in between. Germline V gene data show CDR1 as SGHTA and CDR2 as FQGTGA. This CDR3 has 16 amino acids. This CDR3 is CASSLGADLYSYEQYF. The CDR3 DNA reads as TGTGCCAGCAGCTTAGGGGCGGACCTCTACTCCTACGAGCAGTACTTC.